These 7 T cell receptor beta chains originate from one sample sequenced in a study of T cell clonality in common variable immunodeficiency. TCRdb's table, derived via immunoSEQ multiplex PCR, lists solely in-frame clones and lacks some. There are 35,000 to 50,000 clones in the sample, none observed a single time. The sample was peripheral blood mononuclear cells. The receptor set was obtained from a person between 18 and 69 years old in good health.

This clone was picked up many times. Incomplete CDR3 DNA: TGTGCCAGCAGCAGTAACAGGGAAGGTGAA. Protein product: CASSSNREGE. The full CDR3 sequence reads CASSSNREGEAFF. This rearrangement joins TRBV7-2 to TRBJ1-1; D is perhaps TRBD1 (6 bases). The missing CDR3 end, 3 residues past where the read stops, is filled in from the germline J gene. The germline CDR1 and CDR2 sequences are SGHTA and FQGNSA. CDR3 length equals 13 residues. The V gene lost 5 bases and the J gene lost 7 bases, with 14 bases spanning the gap.

About this clone itself: The read stops 3 residues short of the end of the CDR3; the missing end is completed from the germline J gene. The rearrangement uses TRBV7-9 and TRBJ2-2, with 8 nucleotides matching TRBD1. The germline CDR1 and CDR2 sequences are SEHNR and FQNEAQ (reference sequence). Germline trimming cut 6 bases from V and 6 bases from J; bases unmatched to any gene: 9. CDR3 length: 15 residues. The CDR3 region is CASRPWQGAPGELFF. The DNA read from the CDR3 is TGTGCCAGCAGACCCTGGCAGGGGGCTCCCGGGGAG.

This clone was picked up many times. The CDR3 end lies 3 residues beyond the end of the read and is filled in from the germline J gene. The chain carries TRBV5-1 and TRBJ2-7, with 8 bases matching TRBD2. J was trimmed by 0 bases and V by 1 base; bases with no gene match: 18. This CDR3 has 20 amino acids. Germline loops: CDR1 SGHRS, CDR2 YFSETQ. CDR3 bases read: TGCGCCAGCAGCTTGAGTCAGGGACTAGTGGGGGGCCGGAGCTCCTACGAG. The encoded protein is CASSLSQGLVGGRSSYE. The CDR3 in its entirety is CASSLSQGLVGGRSSYEQYF.

This clone has at least ten counts. The sequence runs out 3 residues before the end of the CDR3; the remainder is reconstructed from the germline J gene. The chain employs TRBV6-1 and TRBJ2-2; the match to TRBD2 covers 9 bases. The J segment lost 3 bases and the V segment lost 1 base, leaving 3 bases of the junction unmatched. Germline CDR1 reads MNHNS; CDR2 reads SASEGT. The CDR3 extends over 16 amino acids. CDR3 DNA (partial): TGTGCCAGCAGTGAAGGACTAGCGGACCACACCGGGGAG. It yields the protein CASSEGLADHTGE. The full-length CDR3 reads as CASSEGLADHTGELFF.

This clone was found many times. The read finishes 3 residues shy of the CDR3 end, and the germline J gene is used to complete it. V and J are TRBV2 and TRBJ2-7; D uncertain. V lost 4 bases and J 3 bases, leaving 7 bases between the germline ends. The CDR3 totals 12 residues. Germline lookup yields CDR1 SNHLY and CDR2 FYNNEI. CDR3 bases read: TGTGCCAGCAGTGCGAACAACTACGAG. The encoded protein is CASSANNYE. The whole CDR3 sequence reads CASSANNYEQYF.

This clone came up many times. The sequenced part of the CDR3 DNA is TGTGCCAGCAGCTTACGTAACGAG. This encodes CASSLRNE. The CDR3 in its entirety is CASSLRNEQYF. The rearrangement joins TRBV13 to TRBJ2-7; D unresolved. The read is 3 residues too short to cover the CDR3 end, so that end is filled in from the germline J gene. Germline V gene data show CDR1 as PRHDT and CDR2 as FYEKMQ (reference sequence). V was trimmed by 2 bases and J by 5 bases, leaving 4 bases between them. The CDR3 extends over 11 amino acids.

This clone was picked up many times. Sequencing ends 3 residues short of the CDR3 end; the germline J gene provides the rest. The genes are TRBV18 and TRBJ2-3; 10 bases agree with TRBD2. This CDR3 region has 14 residues. The trim removed 6 bases at V and 4 bases at J, leaving 4 bases unmatched. CDR1 is KGHSH, CDR2 LQKENI, per germline. This chain's CDR3 is CASSPTSGSDTQYF. Partial CDR3 DNA: TGTGCCAGCTCGCCGACTAGCGGGTCAGATACG.